One sample yielded the 6 T cell receptor beta chains listed below, sequenced in a study of blood T cell repertoires in COVID-19. Profiling relied on immunoSEQ multiplex PCR, and the TCRdb table lists in-frame clones only, not all of them. In the table there are 150,000 to 200,000 clones, 85% of which are singletons. The material sequenced was peripheral blood. These receptors were obtained from a human donor with acute or convalescent COVID-19. The donor label of this sample is uncertain.

In its sample, this clone was seen a few times. The rearrangement links TRBV5-1 to TRBJ2-2; 7 bases are a match to TRBD1. Germline-derived CDR1 and CDR2 are SGHRS and YFSETQ. The CDR3 contains 18 residues. The trim removed 0 bases at V and 1 base at J, leaving 9 bases unmatched. This chain's CDR3 is CASSLGYQTGMNTGELFF. The CDR3 nucleotides are TGCGCCAGCAGCTTGGGCTACCAGACAGGGATGAACACCGGGGAGCTGTTTTTT.

The V and J genes are TRBV11-3 and TRBJ1-1, with D maybe TRBD1 (6 bases). The CDR3 sequence is 14 residues long. Germline V CDR1 and CDR2: SGHNT, YENEEA. Deletions cut 4 bases from V and 2 bases from J, with 11 bases between. The CDR3 is CASSSSTGNTEAFF. In DNA form, the CDR3 reads TGTGCCAGCAGCTCTTCGACAGGAAACACTGAAGCTTTCTTT.

This clone showed up just once. The chain joins TRBV30 to TRBJ1-2; D is unclear. There are 11 residues in the CDR3. The V and J ends lost 0 bases and 13 bases respectively, with 12 bases between them. Germline CDR1 GTSNPN, CDR2 SVGIG (reference sequence). The CDR3 here is CAWSVRQAPTF. The CDR3 coding sequence is TGTGCCTGGAGTGTACGTCAGGCTCCCACCTTC.

This chain joins TRBV29-1 and TRBJ1-2; 7 bases match TRBD1. This CDR3 is built from 14 residues. V shed 2 bases and J 7 bases; nucleotides not matched to a gene: 10. Germline assignment: CDR1 SQVTM and CDR2 ANQGSEA. This CDR3 reads CSVERDEGAGGYTF. CDR3 nucleotide sequence: TGCAGCGTTGAACGGGATGAGGGGGCGGGTGGCTACACCTTC.

This chain uses TRBV5-1 with TRBJ2-3; 7 positions match TRBD2. CDR1 is SGHRS and CDR2 is YFSETQ in the germline V gene. Trimming at V came to 3 bases and at J to 5 bases, leaving 9 bases not matched to a gene. The CDR3 totals 15 residues. CDR3 residues: CASSSGRRGKDTQYF. The CDR3 DNA sequence: TGCGCCAGCAGCTCGGGCAGGCGGGGGAAAGATACGCAGTATTTT.

V usage is TRBV19 and J usage is TRBJ2-3; a possible D gene is TRBD1 (6 bases). Germline CDR1 reads LNHDA; CDR2 reads SQIVND (reference sequence). The CDR3 spans 13 residues. V was clipped by 5 bases and J by 13 bases, with 19 bases between them. CDR3 bases: TGTGCCAGTAGTCTAGCCGGCCGGGACAAGGAGTATTTT. Encoded protein: CASSLAGRDKEYF.